The 2 T cell receptor gamma chains reported below all come from one sample, sequenced in a study of human gamma delta and Vdelta1 T cells. These TCRs are of unknown antigen specificity. TCRdb redid the clone calls on the PCR reads with CATT. The sample gives about 4,000 gamma-chain clones, 16% of which show up once; about 6.4% is in the top ten. The material sequenced was Vdelta1 gamma-delta T cells from blood grown in culture (DOT cells). These receptors were collected from a human donor in good health.

This clone ranks as large. The chain employs TRGV3 and TRGJ1 or TRGJ2. The V segment lost 0 bases and the J segment 4 bases; nucleotides outside the gene matches: 3. Germline CDR1 is VTNTFY and CDR2 is YDVSTARD (reference sequence). This CDR3 is built from 13 residues. CDR3 loop: CATWDRRYYKKLF. Here the CDR3 DNA reads TGTGCCACCTGGGACAGGCGCTATTATAAGAAACTCTTT.

In its sample, this clone is medium-sized. The J gene is TRGJ1 or TRGJ2, the V gene TRGV5. The CDR3 sequence is 13 residues long. The germline V gene encodes CDR1 VINAFY and CDR2 YDVSNSKD. The ends lost 0 bases at V and 5 bases at J; junction bases unmatched: 4. In nucleotides, the CDR3 is TGTGCCACCTGGGACAGGCGTCATTATAAGAAACTCTTT. This translates into CATWDRRHYKKLF.